The 5 T cell receptor beta chains below were found in one sample sequenced in a study of T cell repertoires in ileal Crohn's disease. The table came from immunoSEQ multiplex PCR; TCRdb's copy has only in-frame clones and leaves some out. The profile covers 10,000 to 15,000 clones, with 82% appearing a single time and approximately 11% taken by the ten largest. Documented time point: neoterminal ileum biopsy at postoperative endoscopy, about 6 months after surgery. Source material: ileal tissue. Receptor source: an adult with Crohn's disease.

This clone was detected only a few times. This sequence joins TRBV20-1 and TRBJ1-2; D not certain. Germline CDR1 DFQATT, CDR2 SNEGSKA (reference sequence). The CDR3 contains 11 residues. The V end was cut by 8 bases, the J end by 2 bases, with 9 bases between. The CDR3, as DNA: TGCAGTACAACAGAGAACTATGGCTACACCTTC. Amino acid sequence: CSTTENYGYTF.

This clone was observed a single time. The chain uses TRBV5-1 and TRBJ2-1; possibly TRBD2 for D (6 bases). The CDR3 consists of 14 residues. Per the germline V gene, CDR1 is SGHRS and CDR2 is YFSETQ. V shed 6 bases and J shed 1 base, with 11 bases lying between them. The CDR3 bases are TGCGCCAGCAAACCCGGAGGGTCCTACAATGAGCAGTTCTTC. Translating gives CASKPGGSYNEQFF.

This chain links TRBV18 with TRBJ1-1, with 11 bases aligning to TRBD1. There are 16 residues in the CDR3. Germline V lookup: CDR1 KGHSH, CDR2 LQKENI. V gave up 6 bases and J gave up 0 bases; unmatched junction bases: 6. CDR3 sequence (DNA): TGTGCCAGCTCTCCCGGACAGGGGGCGATGAACACTGAAGCTTTCTTT. Protein product: CASSPGQGAMNTEAFF.

The chain has TRBV28 and TRBJ2-1, with 8 positions matching TRBD2. V trimming: 7 bases; J trimming: 4 bases; junction bases outside the gene matches: 6. CDR1 and CDR2 (germline): MDHEN, SYDVKM. The CDR3 contains 14 residues. CDR3 nucleotide sequence: TGTGCCAGCAACAACGGGGGGGAATACAATGAGCAGTTCTTC. Protein: CASNNGGEYNEQFF.

The rearrangement uses TRBV29-1 and TRBJ2-7, with 7 bases fitting TRBD2. The length of the CDR3 is 13 residues. After removal of 6 bases from V and 2 bases from J, the junction contained 7 bases not matched to a gene. Germline CDR1 and CDR2: SQVTM and ANQGSEA. CDR3 loop: CSVRTSGTYEQYF. The DNA of the CDR3 is TGCAGCGTCCGGACTAGTGGTACCTACGAGCAGTACTTC.